The 25 T cell receptor beta chains below all came from one sample that was sequenced in a study of shared clonotypes between healthy human individuals. The repertoire was sequenced with immunoSEQ multiplex PCR; TCRdb's copy has only in-frame clones and lacks some. Among about 2.4 million clones listed, approximately 93% were seen once. The sequencing input was naive CD4+ T cells from PBMCs. Subset meaning: CD45RA+ positively selected. These receptor sequences come from a man aged 18 to 30 in good health. Some clones in this sample may be carry-over from other donors' samples.

J is TRBJ1-5 and V is TRBV5-1; 9 bases are a match to TRBD1. Looked up from germline, CDR1 is SGHRS and CDR2 is YFSETQ. J lost 6 bases, V lost 2 bases, and 12 bases had no gene match. The length of the CDR3 is 17 residues. DNA for the CDR3: TGCGCCAGCAGCTTCCTTCCGGGACAGGGTGTAATTCAGCCCCAGCATTTT. Protein sequence: CASSFLPGQGVIQPQHF. The complete variable domain, with remaining parts taken from reference TRBV5-1 and TRBJ1-5, reads KAGVTQTPRYLIKTRGQQVTLSCSPISGHRSVSWYQQTPGQGLQFLFEYFSETQRNKGNFPGRFSGRQFSNSRSEMNVSTLELGDSALYLCASSFLPGQGVIQPQHFGDGTRLSIL.

Notes on this clone: Other DNA sequences in this sample translate to the same CDR3. The chain couples TRBV9 to TRBJ1-1; D not certain. Deletions cut 2 bases from V and 3 bases from J, with 11 bases between. CDR1 is SGDLS and CDR2 is YYNGEE in the germline V gene. CDR3 size: 14 residues. The CDR3 DNA reads TGTGCCAGCAGCGTCGGGGTCCGCGACACTGAAGCTTTCTTT. This gives the protein CASSVGVRDTEAFF.

The chain joins TRBV23-1 to TRBJ2-7; either TRBD1 or TRBD2 may supply D (6 bases each). TRBV23-1 is assigned to the ORF class and has an uncertain function. This CDR3 comprises 16 residues. Trimming shortened V by 2 bases and J by 1 base, and 15 bases separated the two germline ends. Written as DNA, the CDR3 is TGCGCCAGCAGTCAACAGAGGGGGGCACGGTCCTACGAGCAGTACTTC. It specifies CASSQQRGARSYEQYF.

Note on this clone: Other DNA variants within this sample encode the same CDR3. The chain carries TRBV28 and TRBJ1-1; D perhaps matches TRBD1 (6 bases). This CDR3 is built from 13 residues. Germline V gene sequence: CDR1 MDHEN, CDR2 SYDVKM. Trimming took 4 bases from V and 5 from J, leaving 11 bases between them. CDR3 in DNA: TGTGCCAGCAGTTCGGGGGCAGGGACTGAAGCTTTCTTT. This sequence encodes CASSSGAGTEAFF.

The chain couples TRBV6-5 to TRBJ2-1, with TRBD2 matching 9 bases. The CDR3 contains 15 residues. The V gene's germline CDR1 is MNHEY and CDR2 SVGAGI. J lost 4 bases, V lost 0 bases, and 1 base had no gene match. CDR3 in DNA: TGTGCCAGCAGTTACTCAAGCGGGAGGTACAATGAGCAGTTCTTC. Translating gives CASSYSSGRYNEQFF.

V and J are TRBV30 and TRBJ2-3; possibly TRBD1 for D (6 bases). Trimming removed 0 bases at V and 6 bases at J, with 7 bases between. The CDR3 consists of 12 residues. CDR1 GTSNPN and CDR2 SVGIG come from the germline V gene (reference sequence). DNA of the CDR3: TGTGCCTGGAGTGTCCAGGGGGATACGCAGTATTTT. Protein product: CAWSVQGDTQYF. The full variable domain, with the rest looked up from reference TRBV30 and TRBJ2-3, is SQTIHQWPATLVQPVGSPLSLECTVEGTSNPNLYWYRQAAGRGLQLLFYSVGIGQISSEVPQNLSASRPQDRQFILSSKKLLLSDSGFYLCAWSVQGDTQYFGPGTRLTVL.

The V gene is TRBV7-9, the J gene TRBJ2-7; 8 bases are shared with TRBD1. The junction had 8 bases not matched to a gene; V was cut back by 1 base and J by 6 bases. The CDR3 runs to 15 residues. The germline V gene has CDR1 SEHNR and CDR2 FQNEAQ (reference sequence). The CDR3: CASSLGQDRAGEQYF. The CDR3 DNA follows: TGTGCCAGCAGCTTAGGCCAGGACAGGGCGGGCGAGCAGTACTTC. The full variable domain, completed using reference TRBV7-9 and TRBJ2-7, is DTGVSQNPRHKITKRGQNVTFRCDPISEHNRLYWYRQTLGQGPEFLTYFQNEAQLEKSRLLSDRFSAERPKGSFSTLEIQRTEQGDSAMYLCASSLGQDRAGEQYFGPGTRLTVT.

The V gene is TRBV28, the J gene TRBJ2-4; the D gene is possibly TRBD1 (7 bases). V lost 6 bases, J lost 8 bases, and 17 bases lay in between. The CDR3 length is 14 residues. CDR1 and CDR2 from the germline V gene are MDHEN and SYDVKM. The CDR3: CASSPWGDSDIQYF. The CDR3 DNA sequence: TGTGCCAGCAGCCCATGGGGGGACAGCGACATTCAGTACTTC.

The V and J genes are TRBV4-1 and TRBJ2-5; 8 bases are shared with TRBD2. From germline, CDR1 is MGHRA and CDR2 YSYEKL. CDR3 length: 16 amino acids. V was clipped by 4 bases and J by 4 bases; unmatched bases: 11. DNA for the CDR3: TGCGCCAGCAGCCCGGGGGGGCTAGCGGTCCCAGAGACCCAGTACTTC. Protein: CASSPGGLAVPETQYF.

This chain links TRBV28 with TRBJ2-7; D remains unclear. This CDR3 is built from 13 residues. V lost 0 bases to trimming and J lost 2 bases, with 5 bases between them. Germline loops: CDR1 MDHEN, CDR2 SYDVKM. Here the CDR3 reads CASSLWRTYEQYF. CDR3 DNA: TGTGCCAGCAGTTTATGGAGGACCTACGAGCAGTACTTC.

The rearrangement joins TRBV18 to TRBJ2-1; 12 bases are a match to TRBD2. The germline V gene has CDR1 KGHSH and CDR2 LQKENI. CDR3 length: 16 residues. V gave up 6 bases and J gave up 1 base; unmatched junction bases: 4. The CDR3 DNA sequence: TGTGCCAGCTCTCGAGGACTAGCGGGGTCCTACAATGAGCAGTTCTTC. This codes for CASSRGLAGSYNEQFF. Supplemented by reference TRBV18 and TRBJ2-1, the full variable domain reads NAGVMQNPRHLVRRRGQEARLRCSPMKGHSHVYWYRQLPEEGLKFMVYLQKENIIDESGMPKERFSAEFPKEGPSILRIQQVVRGDSAAYFCASSRGLAGSYNEQFFGPGTRLTVL.

The CDR3 DNA reads TGTGCCAGCAGCCCGGGACAGGGGTCAGTAGCGGGAGACACCGGGGAGCTGTTTTTT. Translation gives CASSPGQGSVAGDTGELFF. V gene TRBV11-3 combines with J gene TRBJ2-2; tentative D call: TRBD1 (10 bases). The CDR3 is made up of 19 amino acids. Germline V gene lookup returns CDR1 SGHNT and CDR2 YENEEA. V was cut by 5 bases and J by 3 bases, with 25 bases left in between.

This clone was counted once. CDR3 loop: CASSLGGLQGETQYF. CDR3 in DNA: TGCGCCAGCAGCTTGGGCGGCCTCCAAGGGGAGACCCAGTACTTC. The rearrangement uses TRBV5-1 and TRBJ2-5, with D unresolved. The CDR3 spans 15 residues. Germline CDR1 SGHRS, CDR2 YFSETQ. V was trimmed by 0 bases and J by 5 bases, leaving 14 bases between them.

This rearrangement joins TRBV28 to TRBJ1-3; D is unresolved. CDR1 MDHEN and CDR2 SYDVKM come from the germline V gene. The CDR3 is 16 residues long. V lost 6 bases and J 2 bases, leaving 17 bases between the germline ends. CDR3 nucleotides: TGTGCCAGCAGCCCCCGGACGGCTTCAGCTGGAAACACCATATATTTT. Translation gives CASSPRTASAGNTIYF.

The chain employs TRBV7-3 and TRBJ2-3, with D possibly matching TRBD1 (6 bases). V was cut by 1 base and J by 0 bases, with 14 bases left in between. Germline V gene sequence: CDR1 SGHTA, CDR2 FQGTGA. This CDR3 has 17 amino acids. CDR3 nucleotide sequence: TGTGCCAGCAGCTTAATGGGTCGAGGACAGAGCACAGATACGCAGTATTTT. Its protein is CASSLMGRGQSTDTQYF. The entire variable domain, with the rest obtained from reference TRBV7-3 and TRBJ2-3, is as follows: GAGVSQTPSNKVTEKGKYVELRCDPISGHTALYWYRQSLGQGPEFLIYFQGTGAADDSGLPNDRFFAVRPEGSVSTLKIQRTERGDSAVYLCASSLMGRGQSTDTQYFGPGTRLTVL.

This clone showed up just once. V usage is TRBV4-2 and J usage is TRBJ1-1, with D unclear. Trimming took off 3 bases at V and 1 base at J, with 15 bases between the two ends. CDR1 and CDR2 (germline): LGHNA, YNFKEQ. The CDR3 is 16 residues long. The CDR3: CASSQTYGRKNTEAFF. The CDR3 DNA reads as TGTGCCAGCAGCCAGACCTACGGACGGAAGAACACTGAAGCTTTCTTT.

This chain joins TRBV29-1 and TRBJ2-2; 7 bases are shared with TRBD1. CDR1 is SQVTM, CDR2 ANQGSEA, per germline. The CDR3 is 17 amino acids. With V trimmed by 6 bases and J by 2 bases, 15 bases remained unmatched. In DNA form, the CDR3 reads TGCAGCGTCCTAGGACAGGAGAATAATCCAAACACCGGGGAGCTGTTTTTT. This translates into CSVLGQENNPNTGELFF.

The chain uses TRBV30 and TRBJ2-7; the D gene is possibly TRBD2 (6 bases). Germline V CDR1 and CDR2: GTSNPN, SVGIG (reference sequence). The CDR3 has 14 residues. Trimming stripped 3 bases from V and 0 bases from J, with 12 bases between. The CDR3 DNA reads as TGTGCCTGGAGACGGGGGATCGCCTCCTACGAGCAGTACTTC. Residues: CAWRRGIASYEQYF.

This clone came up once. V gene TRBV4-1 combines with J gene TRBJ2-4; D is uncertain. The V gene's germline CDR1 is MGHRA and CDR2 YSYEKL. V was pared by 3 bases and J by 3 bases, with 15 bases between. This CDR3 spans 16 amino acids. This CDR3 reads CASSQLPAVVKNIQYF. The DNA of the CDR3 is TGCGCCAGCAGCCAGCTCCCCGCGGTCGTCAAAAACATTCAGTACTTC.

The rearrangement joins TRBV7-9 to TRBJ2-3; no clear D gene. The V and J ends lost 4 bases and 1 base respectively, with 6 bases between them. This CDR3 is built from 13 residues. From germline, CDR1 is SEHNR and CDR2 FQNEAQ (reference sequence). The CDR3, as DNA: TGTGCCAGCAGCTCCCAGCGCACAGATACGCAGTATTTT. This encodes CASSSQRTDTQYF.

This chain uses TRBV28 with TRBJ2-3; D ambiguous. The CDR3 extends over 14 amino acids. Trimming took off 4 bases at V and 3 bases at J, with 11 bases between the two ends. Germline-derived CDR1 and CDR2 are MDHEN and SYDVKM. The CDR3 sequence is CASSSRLGTDTQYF. CDR3 nucleotides: TGTGCCAGCAGTTCGCGGTTGGGAACAGATACGCAGTATTTT.

Points on this clone: The sample has other DNA sequences that encode this CDR3 too. The genes are TRBV6-6 and TRBJ2-7; tentative D call: TRBD1 (5 bases). The CDR3 is 13 residues long. V lost 3 bases and J 3 bases, leaving 9 bases between the germline ends. The germline gives CDR1 MNHNY, CDR2 SVGAGI (reference sequence). CDR3 sequence (DNA): TGTGCCAGCAGTTATCAGGGTAACTACGAGCAGTACTTC. Translated, it gives CASSYQGNYEQYF.

V and J are TRBV5-1 and TRBJ2-5, with TRBD2 matching 16 bases. The CDR3 loop spans 20 amino acids. Losses at the gene ends were 2 bases for V and 0 bases for J; bases not matched to a gene: 10. The germline CDR1 and CDR2 sequences are SGHRS and YFSETQ. CDR3 in DNA: TGCGCCAGCAGCTTATTGACGGGACTAGCGGGAGGGCCAAACCAAGAGACCCAGTACTTC. Translated: CASSLLTGLAGGPNQETQYF. The variable domain in full, with the rest retrieved from reference TRBV5-1 and TRBJ2-5, is KAGVTQTPRYLIKTRGQQVTLSCSPISGHRSVSWYQQTPGQGLQFLFEYFSETQRNKGNFPGRFSGRQFSNSRSEMNVSTLELGDSALYLCASSLLTGLAGGPNQETQYFGPGTRLLVL.

This rearrangement joins TRBV6-1 to TRBJ2-1; 9 positions match TRBD1. The CDR3 runs to 15 residues. Germline V gene sequence: CDR1 MNHNS, CDR2 SASEGT. The V segment lost 6 bases and the J segment 6 bases; nucleotides outside the gene matches: 9. Written as DNA, the CDR3 is TGTGCCAGCAGACAGGGGGCGGGATCAGTCAATGAGCAGTTCTTC. Translated, it gives CASRQGAGSVNEQFF.

The CDR3 sequence is CASSPSFGASNYEQYF. The CDR3 coding sequence is TGTGCCAGCAGCCCTAGTTTCGGTGCTAGCAACTACGAGCAGTACTTC. This sequence joins TRBV11-2 and TRBJ2-7; the D gene is possibly TRBD2 (5 bases). The CDR3 totals 16 residues. Germline V gene lookup returns CDR1 SGHAT and CDR2 FQNNGV. Trimming removed 5 bases from V and 3 bases from J, with 20 bases in between.